This T cell receptor beta chain was captured by sequencing in a study of cytomegalovirus exposure and HLA in healthy donors. The CDR3 is 14 amino acids. Between the trimmed V and J ends, which lost 2 bases and 3 bases, there was a span of 7 bases. Germline loops: CDR1 MNHEY, CDR2 SVGAGI. Method: immunoSEQ multiplex PCR; TCRdb's copy keeps in-frame clones and lacks some. Among approximately 220,000 clones, more than 75% were seen once, and the ten largest hold 2.5% to 3%. Material: PBMCs. The chain carries TRBV6-5 and TRBJ2-2; D is unresolved. This TCR was sampled from a man younger than 35 in good health and CMV-seronegative. The CDR3 coding sequence is TGTGCCAGCAGTTACAACTACGACACCGGGGAGCTGTTTTTT. It encodes CASSYNYDTGELFF.